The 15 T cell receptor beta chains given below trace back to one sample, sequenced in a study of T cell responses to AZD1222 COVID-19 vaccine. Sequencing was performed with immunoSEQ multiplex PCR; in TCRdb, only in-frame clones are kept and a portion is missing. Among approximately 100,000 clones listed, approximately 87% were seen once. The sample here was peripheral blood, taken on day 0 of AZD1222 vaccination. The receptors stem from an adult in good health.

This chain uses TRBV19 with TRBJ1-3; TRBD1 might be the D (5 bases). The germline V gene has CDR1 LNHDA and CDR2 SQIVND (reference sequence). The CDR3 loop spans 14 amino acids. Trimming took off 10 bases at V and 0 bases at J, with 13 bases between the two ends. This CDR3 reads CATQDTSSGNTIYF. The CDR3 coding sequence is TGTGCCACCCAGGACACCAGCTCTGGAAACACCATATATTTT.

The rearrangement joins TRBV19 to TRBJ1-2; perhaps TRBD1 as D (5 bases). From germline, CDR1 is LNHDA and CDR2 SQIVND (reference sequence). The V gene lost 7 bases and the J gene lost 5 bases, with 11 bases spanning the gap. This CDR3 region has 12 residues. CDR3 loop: CASTTGGYGYTF. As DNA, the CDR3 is TGTGCCAGTACCACGGGGGGGTATGGCTACACCTTC.

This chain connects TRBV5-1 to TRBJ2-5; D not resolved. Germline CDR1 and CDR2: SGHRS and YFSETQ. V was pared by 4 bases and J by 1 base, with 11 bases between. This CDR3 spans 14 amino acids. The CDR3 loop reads CASSILRSQETQYF. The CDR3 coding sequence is TGCGCCAGCAGCATCCTGAGATCCCAAGAGACCCAGTACTTC.

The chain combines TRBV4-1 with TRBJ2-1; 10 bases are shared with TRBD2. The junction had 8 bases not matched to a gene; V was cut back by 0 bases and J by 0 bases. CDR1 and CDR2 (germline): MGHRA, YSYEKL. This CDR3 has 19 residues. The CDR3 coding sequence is TGCGCCAGCAGCCAAGATGCCAGCGGGGGGGCCATCTCCTACAATGAGCAGTTCTTC. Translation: CASSQDASGGAISYNEQFF.

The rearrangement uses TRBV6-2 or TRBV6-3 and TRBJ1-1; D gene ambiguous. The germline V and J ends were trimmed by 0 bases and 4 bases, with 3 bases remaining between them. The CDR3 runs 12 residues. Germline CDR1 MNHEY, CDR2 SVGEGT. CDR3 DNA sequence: TGTGCCAGCAGTTACTCGGTCACTGAAGCTTTCTTT. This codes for CASSYSVTEAFF.

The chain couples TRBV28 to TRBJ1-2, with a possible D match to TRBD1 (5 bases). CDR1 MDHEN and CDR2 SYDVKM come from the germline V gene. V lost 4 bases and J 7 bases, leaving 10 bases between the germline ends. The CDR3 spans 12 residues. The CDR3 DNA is TGTGCCAGCAGTTACAGGTCTAGTGGCTACACCTTC. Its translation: CASSYRSSGYTF.

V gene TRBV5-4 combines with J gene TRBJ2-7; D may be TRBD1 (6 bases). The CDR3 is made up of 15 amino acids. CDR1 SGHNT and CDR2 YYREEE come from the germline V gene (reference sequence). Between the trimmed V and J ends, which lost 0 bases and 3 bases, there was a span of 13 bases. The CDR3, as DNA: TGTGCCAGCAGCTTGGCTCCACGGACAGACTACGAGCAGTACTTC. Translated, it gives CASSLAPRTDYEQYF.

The CDR3 sequence: CASSHDPGANVLTF. CDR3 sequence (DNA): TGTGCCAGCAGCCATGATCCTGGGGCCAACGTCCTGACTTTC. The genes are TRBV3-1 (or the pseudogene TRBV3-2) and TRBJ2-6; unclear D gene. V lost 3 bases, J lost 2 bases, and 5 bases lay in between. CDR1 LGHDT and CDR2 YNNKEL come from the germline V gene (reference sequence). This CDR3 comprises 14 residues.

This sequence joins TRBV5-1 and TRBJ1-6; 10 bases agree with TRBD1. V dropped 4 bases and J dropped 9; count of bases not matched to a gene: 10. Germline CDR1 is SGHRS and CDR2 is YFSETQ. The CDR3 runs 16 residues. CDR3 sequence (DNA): TGCGCCAGCAGCCTGGGGGTGGACAGGGGGAGTTCACCCCTCCACTTT. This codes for CASSLGVDRGSSPLHF. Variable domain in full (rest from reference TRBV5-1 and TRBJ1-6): KAGVTQTPRYLIKTRGQQVTLSCSPISGHRSVSWYQQTPGQGLQFLFEYFSETQRNKGNFPGRFSGRQFSNSRSEMNVSTLELGDSALYLCASSLGVDRGSSPLHFGNGTRLTVT.

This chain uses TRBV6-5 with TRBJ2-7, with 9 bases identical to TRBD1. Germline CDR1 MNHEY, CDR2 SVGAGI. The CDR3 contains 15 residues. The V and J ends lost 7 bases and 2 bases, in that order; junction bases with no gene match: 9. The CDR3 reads CASIEGGTGTYEQYF. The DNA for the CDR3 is TGTGCCAGCATCGAAGGGGGGACAGGGACCTACGAGCAGTACTTC.

CDR3 residues: CASHPRGGPNYGYTF. CDR3 DNA: TGTGCCAGCCATCCACGGGGGGGCCCCAACTATGGCTACACCTTC. J is TRBJ1-2 and V is TRBV28; possible D gene TRBD1, 6 bases. Germline CDR1 is MDHEN and CDR2 is SYDVKM. Trimming took 8 bases from V and 2 from J, leaving 18 bases between them. The CDR3 is 15 residues long.

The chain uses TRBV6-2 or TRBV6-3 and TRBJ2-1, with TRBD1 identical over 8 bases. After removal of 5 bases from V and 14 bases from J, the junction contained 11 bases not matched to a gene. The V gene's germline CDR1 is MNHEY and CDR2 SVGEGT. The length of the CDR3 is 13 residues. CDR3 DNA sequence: TGTGCCAGCAGTGCTGGGTCGAAACAGGGGGAGTTCTTC. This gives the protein CASSAGSKQGEFF.

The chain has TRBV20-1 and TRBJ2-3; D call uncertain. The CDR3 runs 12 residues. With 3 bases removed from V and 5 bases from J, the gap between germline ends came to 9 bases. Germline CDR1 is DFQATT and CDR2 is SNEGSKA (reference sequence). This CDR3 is CSASRFGDTQYF. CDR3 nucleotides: TGCAGTGCTAGTCGGTTCGGAGATACGCAGTATTTT.

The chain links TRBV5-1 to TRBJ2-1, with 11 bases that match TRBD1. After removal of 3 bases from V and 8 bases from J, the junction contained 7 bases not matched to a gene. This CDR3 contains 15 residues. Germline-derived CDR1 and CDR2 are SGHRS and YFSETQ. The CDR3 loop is CASSSGQGAVDEQFF. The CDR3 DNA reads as TGCGCCAGCAGCTCCGGACAGGGGGCAGTCGATGAGCAGTTCTTC.

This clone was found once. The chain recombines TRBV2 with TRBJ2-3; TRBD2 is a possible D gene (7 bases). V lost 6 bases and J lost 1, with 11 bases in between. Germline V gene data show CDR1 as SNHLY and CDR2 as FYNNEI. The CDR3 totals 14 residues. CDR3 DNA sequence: TGTGCCAGCAGGGGGAGGGGGGGCACAGATACGCAGTATTTT. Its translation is CASRGRGGTDTQYF.